This section outlines one T cell receptor (beta chain) sequence together with its context. This specimen belongs to a study of patients and donors after allogeneic stem cell transplantation. Using its own MiXCR run on the RT-PCR reads, TCRdb lists one record per CDR3 protein. The table includes about 960,000 distinct CDR3 sequences, roughly 18% detected once. Sequenced input: blood, either unsorted or a sorted T cell fraction (not recorded which). The sequence came from a human donor who was either an allogeneic HSCT recipient or a stem cell or donor lymphocyte infusion donor (not recorded which). It is not recorded whose cells these are; they may come from a transplant donor.

CDR3 bases: TGTGCCAGCAGCCAACCCTTGGGGACAGGAGGCGACAATGAGCAGTTCTTC. Amino acids: CASSQPLGTGGDNEQFF. J is TRBJ2-1 and V is TRBV4-2; 8 nucleotides line up with TRBD1. The CDR3 covers 17 residues. Trimming cost V 2 bases and J 5 bases; bases outside gene matches: 11. Germline CDR1 reads LGHNA; CDR2 reads YNFKEQ.